This section outlines one T cell receptor (beta chain) sequence together with its context. This clonotype is labeled medium-sized (0.01 to 0.1%). The target of this receptor is not known. No clone much larger than this one lies a single base away; base qualities are absent. T cells were expanded from blood mononuclear cells for two to three days with either the anti-CD3 antibody OKT3 or CD3/CD28 Dynabeads. Expanded T cells were maintained in RPMI 1640 supplemented with about 10% fetal bovine serum, recombinant human IL-2 (about 98 IU/ml) and IL-7 (around 5.1 ng/ml). Each coculture contained about 50,000 normal T cells, about 50,000 target cells and bispecific antibody in approximately 100 ul and was incubated for over 15 hours at 37 degrees C. Every bispecific antibody was made of two single-chain variable fragments expressed in a single-chain diabody format with a His tag. The effector T cells were obtained from healthy human donors, with peripheral blood mononuclear cells isolated from leukapheresis samples by Ficoll density gradient centrifugation.

These data belong to a study of beta chain bispecific antibodies for T cell cancers (dated by TCRdb to the early 2020s). Background on the whole study: After T cells from healthy donors were cocultured with bispecific antibodies and T cell leukemia lines, the researchers used TRBV sequencing of the cells that survived to measure how much each TRBV family was depleted. Jurkat cells expressed surface TRBV12 (TRBV12-3), and HPB-ALL cells expressed surface TRBV5-5. Paper-wide results and their limitations: Cross-reactivity of the anti-TRBV5-5 antibody with TRBV5-6 was attributed to high sequence similarity between the two genes. Every sequenced sample was a mix of normal T cells and leukemia cell line cells, and most of the targeted TRBV signal originated from the leukemia cells instead of the normal T cells.

Unique molecular identifier barcodes were incorporated into the libraries and were used for clonotype quantification. Qiagen AllPrep DNA/RNA Micro kits were used to isolate total RNA, and an Agilent TapeStation was used to check RNA quality. TCR beta libraries were constructed by 5' RACE, in which cDNA synthesis was followed by two PCR steps with TCR beta constant-region gene-specific primers. An Illumina MiSeq platform was used to sequence the TCR beta libraries. Concerning the study's data processing: MIGEC, MiXCR and VDJtools were used for read processing. Clonotype frequency was calculated as the fraction of unique molecular identifiers assigned to a given clonotype among all unique molecular identifiers in the sample. Nonfunctional TRBV genes classified in IMGT as pseudogenes or open reading frames, for example TRBV1, TRBV12-1 and TRBV21, were left out. TCRdb trimmed public reads at Q25 via fastp, called clones via MiXCR and kept in-frame beta chains. When rows share a CDR3 protein, they turn into one entry using the most common DNA and genes. The V and J calls were determined by TCRdb, not by the authors. For this sample there are some 17,000 distinct CDR3 sequences; around 2.1% appear just once. In total, the top ten clones hold less than 8.5% of the sample.

From cysteine to phenylalanine, the CDR3 is 13 amino acids long. Here the CDR3 DNA is all that survives: 39 bases in frame from base 1. CDR1 and CDR2, per the germline V gene, are MDHEN and SYDVKM. V loses 4 bases of germline sequence and J loses 1 base, and the interval between the two ends is 7 bases. The rearranged segments are TRBV28 and TRBJ1-1, with no reliable assignment of the D segment. The TCR sequence derives from a human donor in good health. Some clones in this sample may be carry-over from other donors' samples. Material: healthy donor T cells cultured with leukemia cells. The DNA is TGTGCCAGCAGTTCCGAGAGGAACACTGAAGCTTTCTTT. The resulting protein is CASSSERNTEAFF.